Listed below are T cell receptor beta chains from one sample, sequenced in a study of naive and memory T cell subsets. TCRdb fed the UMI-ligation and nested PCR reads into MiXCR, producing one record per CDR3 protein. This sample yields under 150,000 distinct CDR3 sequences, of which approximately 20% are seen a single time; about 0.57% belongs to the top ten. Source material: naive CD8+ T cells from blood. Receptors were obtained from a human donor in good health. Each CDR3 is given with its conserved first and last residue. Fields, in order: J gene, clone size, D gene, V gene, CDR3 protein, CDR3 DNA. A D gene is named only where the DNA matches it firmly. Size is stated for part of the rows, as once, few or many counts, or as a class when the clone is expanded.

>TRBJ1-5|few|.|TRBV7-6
CASSLEQAGYSNQPQHF
TGTGCCAGCAGCTTAGAACAGGCAGGATATAGCAATCAGCCCCAGCATTTT
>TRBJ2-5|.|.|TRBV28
CASSQPGTFQETQYF
TGTGCCAGCAGTCAACCCGGGACATTTCAAGAGACCCAGTACTTC
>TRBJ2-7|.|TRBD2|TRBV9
CASSGGSGYEQYF
TGTGCCAGCTCCGGGGGGAGTGGGTACGAGCAGTACTTC
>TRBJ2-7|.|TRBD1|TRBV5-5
CASSPGQGILSYEQYF
TGTGCCAGCAGCCCGGGACAGGGGATTTTATCCTACGAGCAGTACTTC
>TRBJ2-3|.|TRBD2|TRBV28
CASSSRTLAGDPDTQYF
TGTGCCAGCAGCTCCCGGACCCTAGCGGGAGATCCAGATACGCAGTATTTT
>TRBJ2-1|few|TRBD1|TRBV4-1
CASSHTGVNEQFF
TGCGCCAGCAGCCATACAGGGGTTAATGAGCAGTTCTTC
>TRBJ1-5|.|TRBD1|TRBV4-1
CASSQILTGTLPQPQHF
TGCGCCAGCAGCCAGATCTTGACAGGGACTTTACCTCAGCCCCAGCATTTT
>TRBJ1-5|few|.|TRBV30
CAWSMQGRRQPQHF
TGTGCCTGGAGTATGCAGGGAAGGAGGCAGCCCCAGCATTTT
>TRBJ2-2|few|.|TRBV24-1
CATSDPTDPGDTGELFF
TGTGCCACCAGTGACCCTACAGACCCCGGGGACACCGGGGAGCTGTTTTTT
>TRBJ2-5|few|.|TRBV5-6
CASSFGTQETQYF
TGTGCCAGCAGCTTCGGGACCCAAGAGACCCAGTACTTC
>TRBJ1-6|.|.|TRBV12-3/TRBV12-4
CASSSTGLNSPLHF
TGTGCCAGCAGCTCCACAGGGCTGAATTCACCCCTCCACTTT
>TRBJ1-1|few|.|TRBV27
CASSERGAVTEAFF
TGTGCCAGCAGCGAAAGGGGGGCGGTAACTGAAGCTTTCTTT
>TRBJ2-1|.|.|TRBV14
CASSQERGPPAPSSYNEQFF
TGTGCCAGCAGCCAAGAACGGGGTCCGCCAGCGCCCAGCTCCTACAATGAGCAGTTCTTC
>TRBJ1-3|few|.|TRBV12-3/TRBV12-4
CASSFPLGGAGNTIYF
TGTGCCAGCAGTTTCCCCCTCGGGGGGGCTGGAAACACCATATATTTT
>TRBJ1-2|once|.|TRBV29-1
CSVGWSPGYTF
TGCAGCGTTGGATGGAGTCCCGGCTACACCTTC
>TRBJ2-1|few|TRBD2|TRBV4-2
CASSHRTYGGGPGGEQFF
TGTGCCAGCAGCCACCGGACTTACGGGGGAGGGCCCGGCGGTGAGCAGTTCTTC
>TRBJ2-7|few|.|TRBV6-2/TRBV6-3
CASSPTWNYEQYF
TGTGCCAGCAGCCCTACATGGAACTACGAGCAGTACTTC
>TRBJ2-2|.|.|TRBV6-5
CASSYEGNGELFF
TGTGCCAGCAGTTATGAGGGGAACGGGGAGCTGTTTTTT
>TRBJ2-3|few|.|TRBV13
CASSREGRDTDTQYF
TGTGCCAGCAGCAGAGAAGGTCGGGACACAGATACGCAGTATTTT
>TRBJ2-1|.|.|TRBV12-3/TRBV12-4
CASSPINEQFF
TGTGCCAGCAGTCCCATCAATGAGCAGTTCTTC
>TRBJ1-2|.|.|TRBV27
CASSLLSGVGYTF
TGTGCCAGCAGTTTATTATCAGGGGTGGGCTACACCTTC
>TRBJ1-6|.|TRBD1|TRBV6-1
CASSELIAGGVSPLHF
TGTGCCAGCAGTGAACTTATCGCAGGGGGCGTTTCACCCCTCCACTTT
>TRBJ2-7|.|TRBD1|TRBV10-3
CAILTGGYEQYF
TGTGCCATCCTGACAGGGGGCTACGAGCAGTACTTC
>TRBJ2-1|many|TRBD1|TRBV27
CASSLPGTASNEQFF
TGTGCCAGCAGTTTGCCGGGGACAGCCTCCAATGAGCAGTTCTTC
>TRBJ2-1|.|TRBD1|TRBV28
CASSWTGDVVVEQFF
TGTGCCAGCAGTTGGACAGGGGACGTTGTAGTAGAGCAGTTCTTC
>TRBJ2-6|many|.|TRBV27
CASSLSGANVLTF
TGTGCCAGCAGTTTGTCGGGGGCCAACGTCCTGACTTTC
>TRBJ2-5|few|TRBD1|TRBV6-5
CASSTGQAQETQYF
TGTGCCAGCAGTACCGGACAGGCGCAAGAGACCCAGTACTTC
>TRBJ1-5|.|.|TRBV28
CASRPRGPSNQPQHF
TGTGCCAGCAGGCCCCGAGGGCCTAGCAATCAGCCCCAGCATTTT
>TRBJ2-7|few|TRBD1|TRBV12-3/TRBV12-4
CASSANRGAREQYF
TGTGCCAGCAGTGCTAACAGGGGAGCCAGGGAGCAGTACTTC
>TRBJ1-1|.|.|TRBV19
CASNRELMNTEAFF
TGTGCCAGTAATAGGGAGCTTATGAACACTGAAGCTTTCTTT
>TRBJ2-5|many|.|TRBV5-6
CASSLESGSYQETQYF
TGTGCCAGCAGCTTGGAGAGCGGGTCCTACCAAGAGACCCAGTACTTC
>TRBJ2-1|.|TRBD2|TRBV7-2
CASSDGLAGVDEQFF
TGTGCCAGCAGCGACGGACTAGCGGGAGTGGATGAGCAGTTCTTC
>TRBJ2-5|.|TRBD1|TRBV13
CASSSGQGQQETQYF
TGTGCCAGCAGCTCTGGACAGGGGCAACAAGAGACCCAGTACTTC
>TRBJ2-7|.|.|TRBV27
CASRFGGLHEQYF
TGTGCCAGCAGATTCGGGGGGCTACACGAGCAGTACTTC
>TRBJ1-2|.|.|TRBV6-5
CASSYWGDQGYTF
TGTGCCAGCAGTTACTGGGGCGATCAGGGCTACACCTTC
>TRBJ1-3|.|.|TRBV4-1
CASSQGLSSGNTIYF
TGCGCCAGCAGCCAAGGACTTTCCTCTGGAAACACCATATATTTT
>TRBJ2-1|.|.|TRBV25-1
CASSEGGGLTYGQFF
TGTGCCAGCAGTGAGGGGGGGGGCCTGACTTACGGGCAGTTCTTC
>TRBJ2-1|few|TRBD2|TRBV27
CASSATGLVFNEQFF
TGTGCCAGCAGTGCAACGGGACTAGTTTTCAATGAGCAGTTCTTC
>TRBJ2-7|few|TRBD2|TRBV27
CASNPRGARYEQYF
TGTGCCAGCAACCCGCGGGGGGCGCGCTACGAGCAGTACTTC
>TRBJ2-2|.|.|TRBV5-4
CASSLTPAGELFF
TGTGCCAGCAGCCTAACCCCAGCGGGGGAGCTGTTTTTT
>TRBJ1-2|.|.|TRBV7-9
CASVAGGAFNYGYTF
TGTGCCAGCGTGGCAGGCGGGGCTTTTAACTATGGCTACACCTTC
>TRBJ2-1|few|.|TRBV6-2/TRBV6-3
CASSYEGSSYNEQFF
TGTGCCAGCAGTTATGAGGGCAGCTCCTACAATGAGCAGTTCTTC
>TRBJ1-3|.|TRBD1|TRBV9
CASSPWDSSNGNTIYF
TGTGCCAGCAGCCCGTGGGACAGTTCGAACGGAAACACCATATATTTT
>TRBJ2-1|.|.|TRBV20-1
CSARGGLSWDNEQFF
TGCAGTGCTAGAGGGGGTCTAAGTTGGGACAATGAGCAGTTCTTC
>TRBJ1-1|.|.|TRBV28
CASSLYQGGSTEAFF
TGTGCCAGCAGTTTATACCAGGGCGGGAGCACTGAAGCTTTCTTT
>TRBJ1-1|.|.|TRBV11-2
CASSLSAGYTEAFF
TGTGCCAGCAGCTTATCGGCAGGGTACACTGAAGCTTTCTTT
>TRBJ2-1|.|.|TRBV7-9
CASTAVQDEQFF
TGTGCCAGCACCGCTGTGCAGGATGAGCAGTTCTTC
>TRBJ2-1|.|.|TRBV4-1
CASSQGVLKGNEQFF
TGCGCCAGCAGCCAGGGTGTCCTAAAGGGCAATGAGCAGTTCTTC
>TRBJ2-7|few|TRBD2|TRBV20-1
CSARSAGGYEQYF
TGCAGTGCCCGTTCAGCGGGAGGCTACGAGCAGTACTTC
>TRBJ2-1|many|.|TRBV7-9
CASSLVGEQFF
TGTGCCAGCAGCTTAGTGGGTGAGCAGTTCTTC
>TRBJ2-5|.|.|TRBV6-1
CASSELGLLETQYF
TGTGCCAGCAGTGAGTTAGGCCTGTTGGAGACCCAGTACTTC
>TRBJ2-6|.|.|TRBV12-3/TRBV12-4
CASSVWGAGANVLTF
TGTGCCAGCAGTGTTTGGGGTGCTGGGGCCAACGTCCTGACTTTC
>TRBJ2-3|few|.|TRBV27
CASSLLPLGMVIVSDTQYF
TGTGCCAGCAGTTTATTACCGCTGGGAATGGTTATCGTCTCAGATACGCAGTATTTT
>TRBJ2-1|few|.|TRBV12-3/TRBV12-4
CASGQSLTNNEQFF
TGTGCCAGCGGTCAGAGTTTGACTAACAATGAGCAGTTCTTC
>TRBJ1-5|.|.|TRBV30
CAWSRLVNQPQHF
TGTGCCTGGAGCCGCTTAGTTAATCAGCCCCAGCATTTT
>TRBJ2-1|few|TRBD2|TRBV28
CASSPSSGAYNEQFF
TGTGCCAGCAGTCCATCTAGCGGAGCCTACAATGAGCAGTTCTTC
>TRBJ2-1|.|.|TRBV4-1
CASSKEIQGDEQFF
TGCGCCAGCAGCAAAGAAATCCAGGGCGATGAGCAGTTCTTC